What follows are 9 T cell receptor beta chains derived from one specimen sequenced in a study of blood T cell repertoires in COVID-19. Method: immunoSEQ multiplex PCR; TCRdb's copy keeps in-frame clones and lacks some. The table includes 300,000 to 450,000 clones, 85% detected once. Sequenced sample: peripheral blood. The receptor set was obtained from a woman between 18 and 29 years old with acute or convalescent COVID-19.

This rearrangement joins TRBV5-6 to TRBJ2-7; tentatively, D is TRBD1 (6 bases). The CDR3 contains 14 residues. CDR1 SGHDT and CDR2 YYEEEE come from the germline V gene. Trimming took 1 base from V and 2 from J, leaving 10 bases between them. CDR3 protein: CASSLLDRPYEQYF. The DNA of the CDR3 is TGTGCCAGCAGCTTGCTGGACAGACCCTACGAGCAGTACTTC.

V is TRBV7-2 and J is TRBJ2-7; tentative D call: TRBD2 (5 bases). The V end lost 5 bases, the J end lost 6 bases, and 14 bases lay between the germline ends. The CDR3 has 13 residues. CDR1 and CDR2 from the germline V gene are SGHTA and FQGNSA. The CDR3 sequence is CASSISLAGEQYF. CDR3 DNA sequence: TGTGCCAGCAGCATCTCCCTAGCCGGCGAGCAGTACTTC.

The V and J genes are TRBV7-9 and TRBJ2-7; D ambiguous. Germline values: CDR1 SEHNR, CDR2 FQNEAQ (reference sequence). The CDR3 contains 14 residues. Trimming shortened V by 5 bases and J by 1 base, and 12 bases separated the two germline ends. CDR3 amino acids: CASSRTVSSYEQYF. CDR3 DNA sequence: TGTGCCAGCAGCCGTACAGTAAGTTCCTACGAGCAGTACTTC. Full variable domain (missing parts from reference TRBV7-9 and TRBJ2-7): DTGVSQNPRHKITKRGQNVTFRCDPISEHNRLYWYRQTLGQGPEFLTYFQNEAQLEKSRLLSDRFSAERPKGSFSTLEIQRTEQGDSAMYLCASSRTVSSYEQYFGPGTRLTVT.

This clone was seen a few times. The chain is built from TRBV19 and TRBJ2-6; D gene uncertain. V shed 5 bases and J shed 1 base, with 12 bases lying between them. The CDR3 covers 16 residues. Germline V CDR1 and CDR2: LNHDA, SQIVND (reference sequence). The CDR3 loop reads CASSRRGGSGANVLTF. CDR3 nucleotides: TGTGCCAGTAGTCGGAGAGGTGGATCTGGGGCCAACGTCCTGACTTTC.

This clone was observed once. V usage is TRBV5-1 and J usage is TRBJ2-7; 7 bases agree with TRBD2. Trimming removed 0 bases from V and 5 bases from J; junction bases left unmatched: 8. This CDR3 is built from 15 residues. Germline V gives CDR1 SGHRS, CDR2 YFSETQ. The CDR3 here is CASSLGAGEAHEQYF. The CDR3 DNA reads as TGCGCCAGCAGCTTGGGCGCGGGGGAGGCCCACGAGCAGTACTTC.

This chain links TRBV27 with TRBJ2-7, with a weak D call TRBD2 (5 bases). Germline V gene lookup returns CDR1 MNHEY and CDR2 SMNVEV (reference sequence). The CDR3 is made up of 13 amino acids. The V end was cut by 6 bases, the J end by 2 bases, with 11 bases between. The CDR3 DNA is TGTGCCAGCAGCCGAGCGGATACCTACGAGCAGTACTTC. Its translation is CASSRADTYEQYF.

V is TRBV4-1 and J is TRBJ1-2, with D maybe TRBD1 (5 bases). CDR3 size: 13 residues. V lost 5 bases and J 2 bases, leaving 9 bases between the germline ends. Looked up from germline, CDR1 is MGHRA and CDR2 is YSYEKL. The CDR3 spells CASSTQVNYGYTF. DNA for the CDR3: TGCGCCAGCAGCACACAGGTCAACTATGGCTACACCTTC.

This chain connects TRBV5-8 to TRBJ2-1, with D possibly TRBD2 on 5 matching bases. The CDR3 is made up of 14 amino acids. The germline gives CDR1 SGHTS, CDR2 YDEGEE. Trimming shortened V by 3 bases and J by 8 bases, and 15 bases separated the two germline ends. CDR3 nucleotides: TGTGCCAGCAGCTCTTTGGACTTTGTGGATGAGCAGTTCTTC. Translated, it gives CASSSLDFVDEQFF. The whole variable domain, filled in from reference TRBV5-8 and TRBJ2-1, reads EAGVTQSPTHLIKTRGQQATLRCSPISGHTSVYWYQQALGLGLQFLLWYDEGEERNRGNFPPRFSGRQFPNYSSELNVNALELEDSALYLCASSSLDFVDEQFFGPGTRLTVL.

The chain links TRBV2 to TRBJ1-6, with TRBD1 identical over 9 bases. CDR3 size: 16 residues. The ends lost 3 bases at V and 8 bases at J; junction bases unmatched: 8. Germline V CDR1 and CDR2: SNHLY, FYNNEI. CDR3 in amino acids: CASSDPGQGTHSPLHF. CDR3 sequence (DNA): TGTGCCAGCAGTGACCCCGGACAGGGGACGCATTCACCCCTCCACTTT.